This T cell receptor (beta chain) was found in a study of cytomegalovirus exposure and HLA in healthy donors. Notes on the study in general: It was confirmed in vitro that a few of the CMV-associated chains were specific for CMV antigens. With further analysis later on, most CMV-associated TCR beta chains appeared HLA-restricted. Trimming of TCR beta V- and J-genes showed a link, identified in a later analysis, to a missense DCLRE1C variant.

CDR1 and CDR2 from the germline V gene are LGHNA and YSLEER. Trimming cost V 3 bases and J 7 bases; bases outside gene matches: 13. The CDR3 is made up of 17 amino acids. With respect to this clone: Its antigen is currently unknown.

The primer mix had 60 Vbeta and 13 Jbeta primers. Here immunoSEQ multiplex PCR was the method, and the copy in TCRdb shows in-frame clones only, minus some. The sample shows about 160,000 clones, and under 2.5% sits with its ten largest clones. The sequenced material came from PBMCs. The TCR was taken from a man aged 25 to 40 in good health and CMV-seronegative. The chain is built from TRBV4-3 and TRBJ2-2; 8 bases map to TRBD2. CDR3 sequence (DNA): TGCGCCAGCAGCCAGAAGCTTGGACTAGCAAATGGCGGGGAGCTGTTTTTT. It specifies CASSQKLGLANGGELFF.